This passage covers 31 T cell receptor beta chains from one sample sequenced in a study of T-cell reconstitution after alpha-beta-depleted transplantation in children. Unique molecular identifiers were incorporated during preparation of the TCRbeta library. TCRdb passed the PCR reads through MiXCR, listing each CDR3 protein once. The sample lists around 680,000 distinct CDR3 sequences; roughly 17% were seen once. Sequences were derived from PBMCs from the stem cell graft donor, sampled from the stem cell graft. Receptor source: a human donor who donated a stem cell graft to a child with acute myeloid leukemia.

This clonotype was seen only a few times. The chain combines TRBV7-2 with TRBJ2-1; D call uncertain. Germline V gene lookup returns CDR1 SGHTA and CDR2 FQGNSA. The CDR3 length is 14 residues. V lost 5 bases and J lost 5, with 13 bases in between. Written as DNA, the CDR3 is TGTGCCAGCAGCCCAAGCATGGCCCACAATGAGCAGTTCTTC. Its protein is CASSPSMAHNEQFF.

This clonotype was detected ten times or more. The V gene is TRBV24-1, the J gene TRBJ2-5, with D possibly being TRBD1 (5 bases). The germline V gene has CDR1 KGHDR and CDR2 SFDVKD. The CDR3 has 12 amino acids. Deletions cut 5 bases from V and 5 bases from J, with 8 bases between. The DNA for the CDR3 is TGTGCCACCAGTGCTAGGGGCGAGACCCAGTACTTC. Translating gives CATSARGETQYF.

This clonotype was observed a handful of times. The chain employs TRBV7-9 and TRBJ2-1, with a weak D call TRBD2 (6 bases). Trimming left V 5 bases short and J 4 bases short, with 12 bases between. The CDR3 runs to 14 residues. The V gene's germline CDR1 is SEHNR and CDR2 FQNEAQ (reference sequence). The CDR3: CASSPRDFYNEQFF. CDR3 in DNA: TGTGCCAGCAGCCCACGGGACTTTTACAATGAGCAGTTCTTC. The whole variable domain, filled in from reference TRBV7-9 and TRBJ2-1, reads DTGVSQNPRHKITKRGQNVTFRCDPISEHNRLYWYRQTLGQGPEFLTYFQNEAQLEKSRLLSDRFSAERPKGSFSTLEIQRTEQGDSAMYLCASSPRDFYNEQFFGPGTRLTVL.

This clonotype was seen ten or more times. J is TRBJ1-4 and V is TRBV29-1; D not certain. The V gene's germline CDR1 is SQVTM and CDR2 ANQGSEA. The V gene lost 2 bases and the J gene lost 5 bases, with 12 bases spanning the gap. The CDR3 loop spans 14 amino acids. The CDR3 reads CSVELAGLNEKLFF. CDR3 DNA: TGCAGCGTTGAATTGGCCGGACTAAATGAAAAACTGTTTTTT.

A few counts support this clonotype. The chain uses TRBV20-1 and TRBJ1-5; D uncertain. The CDR3 runs to 16 residues. Germline loops: CDR1 DFQATT, CDR2 SNEGSKA (reference sequence). Trimming shortened V by 7 bases and J by 4 bases, and 23 bases separated the two germline ends. CDR3 region: CSVPKPARNRNQPQHF. As DNA, the CDR3 is TGCAGTGTCCCTAAGCCAGCCCGGAATCGGAATCAGCCCCAGCATTTT.

The rearrangement links TRBV7-3 to TRBJ2-2, with 10 bases identical to TRBD2. Trimming removed 5 bases from V and 5 bases from J; junction bases left unmatched: 2. In germline, CDR1 is SGHTA, CDR2 FQGTGA. The CDR3 runs 14 residues. The CDR3 spells CASSRTSGTGELFF. The CDR3 coding sequence is TGTGCCAGCAGCCGGACTAGCGGAACCGGGGAGCTGTTTTTT.

V and J are TRBV20-1 and TRBJ2-1, with 9 bases lining up with TRBD2. CDR1 and CDR2 from the germline V gene are DFQATT and SNEGSKA (reference sequence). V trimming: 6 bases; J trimming: 2 bases; junction bases outside the gene matches: 8. This CDR3 has 15 residues. The chain's CDR3 is CSAPIAGVAYNEQFF. Written as DNA, the CDR3 is TGCAGTGCACCAATAGCGGGGGTAGCCTACAATGAGCAGTTCTTC.

This clonotype was recorded many times. The V call is TRBV20-1, the J call TRBJ1-2; 9 bases match TRBD1. In germline, CDR1 is DFQATT, CDR2 SNEGSKA (reference sequence). Unmatched junction bases numbered 7, after V lost 5 bases and J lost 0 bases. This CDR3 comprises 15 residues. CDR3 sequence (DNA): TGCAGTGCTGGGAACAGGGGGCTCCCTAACTATGGCTACACCTTC. It translates to CSAGNRGLPNYGYTF.

This clonotype was recorded a few times. The J gene is TRBJ2-3, the V gene TRBV20-1; D gene unclear. The CDR3 has 12 residues. Per germline, CDR1 DFQATT and CDR2 SNEGSKA (reference sequence). The V end lost 3 bases, the J end lost 2 bases, and 6 bases lay between the germline ends. CDR3 region: CSARFNTDTQYF. CDR3 coding DNA: TGCAGTGCTAGGTTCAACACAGATACGCAGTATTTT.

V usage is TRBV10-1 and J usage is TRBJ2-1; 7 nucleotides agree with TRBD1. Per germline, CDR1 WNHNN and CDR2 SYGVQD (reference sequence). The CDR3 covers 15 residues. Germline trimming cut 5 bases from V and 4 bases from J; bases unmatched to any gene: 8. The chain's CDR3 is CASSLQGRDYNEQFF. CDR3 DNA sequence: TGCGCCAGCAGTTTACAGGGGAGAGATTACAATGAGCAGTTCTTC.

This clonotype was picked up many times. This chain connects TRBV5-1 to TRBJ2-1, with 7 bases matching TRBD1. The junction had 7 bases not matched to a gene; V was cut back by 4 bases and J by 3 bases. The CDR3 consists of 15 residues. Germline CDR1 SGHRS, CDR2 YFSETQ. The DNA of the CDR3 is TGCGCCAGCAGCCTCCGACAGGGCGTCTACAATGAGCAGTTCTTC. Translation gives CASSLRQGVYNEQFF.

This clonotype occurred many times. This chain joins TRBV12-3 or TRBV12-4 and TRBJ1-2; D unresolved. CDR3 length equals 14 residues. The V and J ends lost 0 bases and 4 bases respectively, with 9 bases between them. The CDR3 DNA reads as TGTGCCAGCAGTTTAGCCGGGAACGGCTATGGCTACACCTTC. It codes for CASSLAGNGYGYTF.

CDR3 region: CASRALGLAEETQYF. In DNA, the CDR3 is TGTGCCAGCAGGGCTCTTGGACTAGCGGAAGAGACCCAGTACTTC. This rearrangement joins TRBV12-3 or TRBV12-4 to TRBJ2-5, with 10 bases fitting TRBD2. Trimming cost V 6 bases and J 3 bases; bases outside gene matches: 7. The CDR3 loop spans 15 amino acids.

The V call is TRBV21-1, the J call TRBJ2-7; no DNA check was done on the table's D call, TRBD1. TRBV21-1 is noted as a pseudogene. CDR3 size: 15 residues. CDR3 nucleotide sequence: TGTGCCAGCAGCAAGGGCCAGGCATCCACCTACGAGCAGTACTTC. It specifies CASSKGQASTYEQYF.

The chain joins TRBV5-1 to TRBJ2-7; TRBD2 agrees at 7 bases. V was clipped by 2 bases and J by 4 bases; unmatched bases: 3. The CDR3 runs to 13 residues. CDR1 and CDR2 from the germline V gene are SGHRS and YFSETQ. The CDR3, as DNA: TGCGCCAGCAGCTTCGAGCGGGGATACGAGCAGTACTTC. As protein: CASSFERGYEQYF.

This clonotype was observed many times. The genes are TRBV27 and TRBJ2-3; 8 positions match TRBD2. Germline loops: CDR1 MNHEY, CDR2 SMNVEV (reference sequence). The CDR3 consists of 15 residues. The J segment lost 3 bases and the V segment lost 5 bases, leaving 7 bases of the junction unmatched. The CDR3 sequence: CASSRLGGGTDTQYF. DNA of the CDR3: TGTGCCAGCAGTCGCCTCGGGGGGGGGACAGATACGCAGTATTTT.

In this sample, this clonotype turned up many times. The V and J genes are TRBV6-5 and TRBJ2-7, with D possibly matching TRBD1 (6 bases). Looked up from germline, CDR1 is MNHEY and CDR2 is SVGAGI. This CDR3 spans 16 amino acids. The V and J ends lost 2 bases and 3 bases respectively, with 17 bases between them. In nucleotides, the CDR3 is TGTGCCAGCAGTTACCAGTTAGGGGGTTCGAACTACGAGCAGTACTTC. Amino acid sequence: CASSYQLGGSNYEQYF.

The J gene is TRBJ1-6, the V gene TRBV11-3; no firm D call. This CDR3 is 12 amino acids long. Trimming stripped 5 bases from V and 5 bases from J, with 4 bases between. The germline V gene encodes CDR1 SGHNT and CDR2 YENEEA. CDR3 in amino acids: CASSGDNSPLHF. The CDR3 nucleotides are TGTGCCAGCAGCGGGGATAATTCACCCCTCCACTTT.

This chain joins TRBV5-5 and TRBJ1-4; 9 positions agree with TRBD1. This CDR3 comprises 17 residues. J gave up 3 bases and V 3 bases, and 9 bases lay outside the gene matches. In germline, CDR1 is SGHKS, CDR2 YYEKEE (reference sequence). The CDR3 is CASSSGTGRSANEKLFF. CDR3 coding DNA: TGTGCCAGCAGCTCCGGGACAGGGCGATCGGCTAATGAAAAACTGTTTTTT. The whole variable domain, filled in from reference TRBV5-5 and TRBJ1-4, reads DAGVTQSPTHLIKTRGQQVTLRCSPISGHKSVSWYQQVLGQGPQFIFQYYEKEERGRGNFPDRFSARQFPNYSSELNVNALLLGDSALYLCASSSGTGRSANEKLFFGSGTQLSVL.

The chain employs TRBV29-1 and TRBJ1-1; D is uncertain. Germline lookup yields CDR1 SQVTM and CDR2 ANQGSEA. This CDR3 comprises 13 residues. V was cut by 1 base and J by 8 bases, with 14 bases left in between. CDR3 amino acids: CSVEVQDPGEAFF. As DNA, the CDR3 is TGCAGCGTTGAAGTTCAGGACCCGGGGGAAGCTTTCTTT.

The chain couples TRBV6-5 to TRBJ2-7, with D possibly matching TRBD1 (6 bases). Germline CDR1 MNHEY, CDR2 SVGAGI. This CDR3 region has 15 residues. The V end lost 0 bases, the J end lost 6 bases, and 15 bases lay between the germline ends. The CDR3 DNA sequence: TGTGCCAGCAGTTACTCATCGGGACACCGGACCGAGCAGTACTTC. Translated, it gives CASSYSSGHRTEQYF.

There are many counts of this clonotype. V is TRBV29-1 and J is TRBJ2-7, with D possibly being TRBD1 or TRBD2 (7 bases each). CDR3 length: 16 residues. Trimming took off 1 base at V and 3 bases at J, with 19 bases between the two ends. Germline values: CDR1 SQVTM, CDR2 ANQGSEA. Here the CDR3 reads CSVEVRSGTDFYEQYF. CDR3 coding DNA: TGCAGCGTTGAAGTTAGGAGCGGGACAGACTTCTACGAGCAGTACTTC.

This clonotype has at least ten counts. This chain joins TRBV20-1 and TRBJ2-7, with D perhaps TRBD1 or TRBD2 (5 bases each). This CDR3 spans 15 amino acids. Germline CDR1 DFQATT, CDR2 SNEGSKA (reference sequence). V was shortened by 2 bases and J by 0 bases, with 14 bases between the two germline ends. CDR3 coding DNA: TGCAGTGCTAGACTCGGCACTAGGGGCTCCTACGAGCAGTACTTC. Its protein is CSARLGTRGSYEQYF.

The CDR3 sequence is CASSPRDFIYTDTQYF. As DNA, the CDR3 is TGTGCCAGCAGCCCCCGGGACTTCATTTACACAGATACGCAGTATTTT. The V and J genes are TRBV13 and TRBJ2-3, with TRBD2 as a possible D gene (6 bases). There are 16 residues in the CDR3. V lost 5 bases and J lost 2, with 17 bases in between. Per the germline V gene, CDR1 is PRHDT and CDR2 is FYEKMQ (reference sequence).

V usage is TRBV12-3 or TRBV12-4 and J usage is TRBJ1-5, with TRBD1 matching 7 bases. The trim removed 6 bases at V and 4 bases at J, leaving 6 bases unmatched. The CDR3 covers 14 residues. Written as DNA, the CDR3 is TGTGCCAGCAGGAGCACAGGGGTGAATCAGCCCCAGCATTTT. Its protein product is CASRSTGVNQPQHF.

The sample holds many counts of this clonotype. The V call is TRBV7-2, the J call TRBJ1-1, with 7 bases fitting TRBD1. Germline CDR1 SGHTA, CDR2 FQGNSA. The length of the CDR3 is 15 residues. Trimming cost V 2 bases and J 4 bases; bases outside gene matches: 7. CDR3 coding DNA: TGTGCCAGCAGCTTAAACGGGGGACAGAGCACTGAAGCTTTCTTT. Its translation: CASSLNGGQSTEAFF.

In its sample, this clonotype was seen once. The V and J genes are TRBV25-1 and TRBJ2-3; D could derive from TRBD1 or TRBD2 (6 bases each). Germline CDR1 MGHDK, CDR2 SYGVNS. The CDR3 is made up of 16 amino acids. Trimming removed 0 bases at V and 2 bases at J, with 12 bases between. The CDR3 DNA follows: TGTGCCAGCAGTGAATACCGTCGGGGGCCCACAGATACGCAGTATTTT. It translates to CASSEYRRGPTDTQYF.

This clonotype was seen just once. This sequence joins TRBV24-1 and TRBJ1-2, with D hard to call. Germline-derived CDR1 and CDR2 are KGHDR and SFDVKD. Trimming took off 5 bases at V and 5 bases at J, with 11 bases between the two ends. CDR3 length equals 13 residues. The CDR3 region is CATSGAQEYGYTF. The CDR3, as DNA: TGTGCCACCAGTGGCGCGCAGGAGTATGGCTACACCTTC.

This clonotype was recorded once. The rearrangement uses TRBV9 and TRBJ1-2; the D gene is possibly TRBD1 (5 bases). Trimming took 7 bases from V and 7 from J, leaving 8 bases between them. The CDR3 sequence is 10 residues long. CDR1 is SGDLS, CDR2 YYNGEE, per germline. The CDR3 sequence: CASWGTGYTF. The CDR3 DNA reads TGTGCCAGCTGGGGGACTGGCTACACCTTC.

This clonotype was recorded at least ten times. CDR3 nucleotides: TGCAGTGCTAGGCCCCTCGACCAGGGCCCCACTGAAGCTTTCTTT. It is translated as CSARPLDQGPTEAFF. V and J are TRBV20-1 and TRBJ1-1, with D perhaps TRBD1 (5 bases). Trimming removed 3 bases from V and 4 bases from J, with 18 bases in between. The CDR3 consists of 15 residues. CDR1 is DFQATT, CDR2 SNEGSKA, per germline (reference sequence).

The sample holds a few counts of this clonotype. The chain links TRBV20-1 to TRBJ2-7; possible D gene TRBD2, 5 bases. Looked up from germline, CDR1 is DFQATT and CDR2 is SNEGSKA (reference sequence). V lost 0 bases to trimming and J lost 10 bases, with 19 bases between them. This CDR3 has 14 amino acids. The CDR3 sequence: CSARDRQAAVGQYF. The CDR3 DNA is TGCAGTGCTAGAGATAGGCAGGCAGCGGTGGGACAGTACTTC.